Sequencing of this TCR beta chain was carried out in a study of post-analysis software for immune sequencing data. From germline, CDR1 is SGHKS and CDR2 YYEKEE (reference sequence). The V and J ends lost 2 bases and 1 base, in that order; junction bases with no gene match: 6. The CDR3 has 15 residues. Carried by the TCR beta cDNA libraries were unique molecular identifiers. TCRdb re-called the PCR reads through MiXCR, storing one row per CDR3 protein. Of hundreds of thousands of distinct CDR3 sequences listed, more than 50% are singletons. Regarding this clonotype: Its antigen is not identified.

Broader study findings: Relative to controls, patients had about five TRBV segments at higher frequency, with TRBV5-6, TRBV5-1 and TRBV20-1 among these.

The TCR sequence derives from a girl under 10 years old with multiple sclerosis. The specimen sequenced was blood. This chain links TRBV5-5 with TRBJ2-7, with 7 bases fitting TRBD2. CDR3 protein: CASSFSREGSYEQYF. In DNA, the CDR3 is TGTGCCAGCAGCTTCTCCAGGGAGGGGTCCTACGAGCAGTACTTC.